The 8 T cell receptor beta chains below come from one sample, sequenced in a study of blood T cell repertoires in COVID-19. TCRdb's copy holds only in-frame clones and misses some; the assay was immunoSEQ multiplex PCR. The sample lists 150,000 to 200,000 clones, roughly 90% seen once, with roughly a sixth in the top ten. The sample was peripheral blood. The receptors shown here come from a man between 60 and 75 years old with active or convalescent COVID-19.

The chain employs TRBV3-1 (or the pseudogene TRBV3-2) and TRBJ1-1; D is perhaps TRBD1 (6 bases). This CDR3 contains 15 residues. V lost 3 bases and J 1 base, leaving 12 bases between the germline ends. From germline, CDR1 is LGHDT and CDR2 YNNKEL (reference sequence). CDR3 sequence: CASSQEQGANTEAFF. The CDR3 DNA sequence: TGTGCCAGCAGCCAGGAACAGGGTGCGAACACTGAAGCTTTCTTT.

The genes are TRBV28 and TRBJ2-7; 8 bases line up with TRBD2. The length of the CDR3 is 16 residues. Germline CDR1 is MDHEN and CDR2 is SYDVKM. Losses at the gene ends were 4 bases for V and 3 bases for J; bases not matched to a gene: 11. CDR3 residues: CASSSSWASGYYEQYF. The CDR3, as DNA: TGTGCCAGCAGTTCCTCGTGGGCTAGCGGGTACTACGAGCAGTACTTC.

CDR3 sequence: CASSEYVVQPSNEQFF. The CDR3 region has the DNA TGTGCCAGCAGTGAATATGTGGTACAGCCCTCCAATGAGCAGTTCTTC. The V and J genes are TRBV6-1 and TRBJ2-1; D remains unclear. The CDR3 is made up of 16 amino acids. Trimming took 2 bases from V and 6 from J, leaving 17 bases between them. The germline V gene has CDR1 MNHNS and CDR2 SASEGT.

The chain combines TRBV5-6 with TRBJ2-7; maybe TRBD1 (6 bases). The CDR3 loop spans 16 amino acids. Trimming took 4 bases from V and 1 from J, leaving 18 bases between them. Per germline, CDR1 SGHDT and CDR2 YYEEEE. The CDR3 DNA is TGTGCCAGCAGCCCCCGATACAGGGTTTTGTCCTACGAGCAGTACTTC. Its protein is CASSPRYRVLSYEQYF.

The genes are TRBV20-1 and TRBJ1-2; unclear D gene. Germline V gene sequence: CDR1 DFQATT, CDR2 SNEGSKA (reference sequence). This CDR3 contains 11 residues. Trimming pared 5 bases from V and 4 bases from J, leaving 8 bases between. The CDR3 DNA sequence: TGCAGTGCTTTTACTGGCTATGGCTACACCTTC. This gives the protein CSAFTGYGYTF.

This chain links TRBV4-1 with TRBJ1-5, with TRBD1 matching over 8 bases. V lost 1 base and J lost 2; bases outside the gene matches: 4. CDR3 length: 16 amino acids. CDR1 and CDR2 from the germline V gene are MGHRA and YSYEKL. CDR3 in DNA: TGCGCCAGCAGCCAAGGGCAGGACAGGGGCAATCAGCCCCAGCATTTT. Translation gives CASSQGQDRGNQPQHF.

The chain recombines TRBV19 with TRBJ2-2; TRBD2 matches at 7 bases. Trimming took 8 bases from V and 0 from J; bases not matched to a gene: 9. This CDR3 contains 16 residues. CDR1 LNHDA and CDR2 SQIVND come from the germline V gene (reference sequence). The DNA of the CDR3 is TGTGCCAGTTACCCCCTAGCGGAGACGAACACCGGGGAGCTGTTTTTT. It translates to CASYPLAETNTGELFF.

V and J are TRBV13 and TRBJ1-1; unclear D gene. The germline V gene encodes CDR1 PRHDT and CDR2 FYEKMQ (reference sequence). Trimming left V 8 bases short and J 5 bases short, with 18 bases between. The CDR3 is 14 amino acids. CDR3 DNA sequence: TGTGCCAGCTCCCCTCCAGGTTTTAGGACTGAAGCTTTCTTT. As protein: CASSPPGFRTEAFF.